A selection of T cell receptor beta chains follows, all from one sample in a study of T-cell memory formation after mild COVID-19. In TCRdb, the 5' RACE reads were re-called with MiXCR into one record per CDR3 protein. The data contain approximately 250,000 distinct CDR3 sequences, 16% of them singletons. Sequenced input: PBMCs or a T cell subset sorted from them (not recorded which). Receptor source: a man between 18 and 29 years old who had mild COVID-19 (a few samples of this study predate the infection). Cell type and time point are not known. Both conserved end residues are part of each CDR3. Fields, in order: V gene, D gene, clone size, J gene, CDR3 protein, CDR3 DNA. The D gene is left open where the match is weak. A clone size is listed for some rows: how often the clone was seen (once, few, many), or a class if it is expanded.

v_gene: TRBV12-3/TRBV12-4; d_gene: TRBD2; abundance: .; j_gene: TRBJ2-3; CDR3aa: CASSFTLADTDTQYF; CDR3nt: TGTGCCAGCAGTTTTACCCTAGCGGACACAGATACGCAGTATTTT
v_gene: TRBV20-1; d_gene: .; abundance: few; j_gene: TRBJ1-1; CDR3aa: CSARPGAVNTEAFF; CDR3nt: TGCAGTGCTAGACCCGGGGCGGTGAACACTGAAGCTTTCTTT
v_gene: TRBV4-1; d_gene: TRBD1; abundance: many; j_gene: TRBJ2-2; CDR3aa: CASSQPGQGSTGELFF; CDR3nt: TGCGCCAGCAGCCAACCAGGACAGGGTAGTACCGGGGAGCTGTTTTTT
v_gene: TRBV27; d_gene: TRBD1; abundance: .; j_gene: TRBJ2-2; CDR3aa: CASSAGTGLSGELFF; CDR3nt: TGTGCCAGCAGTGCCGGGACAGGGTTGTCCGGGGAGCTGTTTTTT
v_gene: TRBV7-2; d_gene: .; abundance: .; j_gene: TRBJ1-6; CDR3aa: CASSFRGPPLHF; CDR3nt: TGTGCCAGCAGCTTCAGGGGTCCACCCCTCCACTTT
v_gene: TRBV4-3; d_gene: TRBD2; abundance: many; j_gene: TRBJ2-3; CDR3aa: CASSQERGDTQYF; CDR3nt: TGCGCCAGCAGCCAGGAGCGGGGTGATACGCAGTATTTT
v_gene: TRBV7-9; d_gene: .; abundance: .; j_gene: TRBJ1-5; CDR3aa: CASSSTEAYQPQHF; CDR3nt: TGTGCCAGCAGCTCGACAGAGGCTTATCAGCCCCAGCATTTT
v_gene: TRBV27; d_gene: .; abundance: .; j_gene: TRBJ1-1; CDR3aa: CASSGSGTANTEAFF; CDR3nt: TGTGCCAGCAGTGGATCCGGGACCGCGAACACTGAAGCTTTCTTT
v_gene: TRBV5-1; d_gene: .; abundance: few; j_gene: TRBJ2-1; CDR3aa: CASSLEGGPPYNEQFF; CDR3nt: TGCGCCAGCAGCTTGGAGGGGGGGCCTCCCTACAATGAGCAGTTCTTC
v_gene: TRBV7-2; d_gene: .; abundance: few; j_gene: TRBJ1-5; CDR3aa: CASSLGTLGGQPQHF; CDR3nt: TGTGCCAGCAGCTTAGGGACCCTCGGCGGGCAGCCCCAGCATTTT
v_gene: TRBV6-5; d_gene: .; abundance: few; j_gene: TRBJ1-5; CDR3aa: CATYPRKTAKGNQPQHF; CDR3nt: TGTGCCACCTACCCACGAAAGACAGCCAAAGGCAATCAGCCCCAGCATTTT
v_gene: TRBV5-6; d_gene: .; abundance: many; j_gene: TRBJ1-5; CDR3aa: CASTRRDSNQPQHF; CDR3nt: TGTGCCAGCACCCGGCGGGATAGCAATCAGCCCCAGCATTTT
v_gene: TRBV4-1; d_gene: TRBD2; abundance: .; j_gene: TRBJ2-1; CDR3aa: CASSQDLPGGSHEQFF; CDR3nt: TGCGCCAGCAGCCAAGATTTACCGGGGGGGAGCCATGAGCAGTTCTTC
v_gene: TRBV29-1; d_gene: .; abundance: few; j_gene: TRBJ1-1; CDR3aa: CSVRPGNTEAFF; CDR3nt: TGCAGCGTTCGGCCAGGTAACACTGAAGCTTTCTTT
v_gene: TRBV7-9; d_gene: TRBD2; abundance: many; j_gene: TRBJ2-1; CDR3aa: CASRGGVPSGNEQFF; CDR3nt: TGTGCCAGCAGGGGGGGGGTCCCCTCGGGAAATGAGCAGTTCTTC
v_gene: TRBV29-1; d_gene: TRBD1; abundance: .; j_gene: TRBJ1-2; CDR3aa: CSVERDRGQGGYTF; CDR3nt: TGCAGCGTTGAAAGAGACAGGGGGCAGGGTGGCTACACCTTC
v_gene: TRBV6-5; d_gene: .; abundance: .; j_gene: TRBJ2-7; CDR3aa: CASRHRSSYEQYF; CDR3nt: TGTGCCAGCAGACACAGGAGCTCCTACGAGCAGTACTTC
v_gene: TRBV7-8; d_gene: .; abundance: many; j_gene: TRBJ2-2; CDR3aa: CASSFVVGELFF; CDR3nt: TGTGCCAGCAGCTTCGTGGTCGGGGAGCTGTTTTTT
v_gene: TRBV19; d_gene: TRBD1; abundance: .; j_gene: TRBJ1-2; CDR3aa: CASWTGVYGYTF; CDR3nt: TGTGCCAGTTGGACAGGAGTCTATGGCTACACCTTC
v_gene: TRBV6-5; d_gene: .; abundance: .; j_gene: TRBJ2-4; CDR3aa: CASRPYLEAKNIQYF; CDR3nt: TGTGCCAGCAGACCGTATTTGGAAGCCAAAAACATTCAGTACTTC
v_gene: TRBV20-1; d_gene: TRBD2; abundance: .; j_gene: TRBJ2-3; CDR3aa: CSATTSVGGTQYF; CDR3nt: TGCAGTGCTACGACTAGCGTGGGAGGTACGCAGTATTTT
v_gene: TRBV7-2; d_gene: TRBD2; abundance: .; j_gene: TRBJ2-3; CDR3aa: CASRPRLAGGTDTQYF; CDR3nt: TGTGCCAGCAGGCCAAGACTAGCGGGGGGCACAGATACGCAGTATTTT
v_gene: TRBV7-9; d_gene: .; abundance: many; j_gene: TRBJ2-1; CDR3aa: CASSLGARDEQFF; CDR3nt: TGTGCCAGCAGCTTAGGCGCACGCGATGAGCAGTTCTTC
v_gene: TRBV20-1; d_gene: TRBD2; abundance: .; j_gene: TRBJ2-1; CDR3aa: CSARDGAGGFGNEQFF; CDR3nt: TGCAGTGCTAGAGATGGGGCGGGGGGCTTTGGCAATGAGCAGTTCTTC
v_gene: TRBV4-2; d_gene: .; abundance: .; j_gene: TRBJ2-6; CDR3aa: CASRDDPPGANVLTF; CDR3nt: TGTGCCAGCCGTGACGACCCCCCTGGGGCCAACGTCCTGACTTTC
v_gene: TRBV12-3/TRBV12-4; d_gene: .; abundance: few; j_gene: TRBJ1-5; CDR3aa: CASSIGAGNQPQHF; CDR3nt: TGTGCCAGCAGTATCGGGGCGGGCAATCAGCCCCAGCATTTT
v_gene: TRBV20-1; d_gene: .; abundance: many; j_gene: TRBJ1-2; CDR3aa: CSAGRVDYGYTF; CDR3nt: TGCAGCGCCGGTAGGGTTGACTATGGCTACACCTTC
v_gene: TRBV6-2/TRBV6-3; d_gene: .; abundance: many; j_gene: TRBJ2-7; CDR3aa: CASMWAAGNEQYF; CDR3nt: TGTGCCAGCATGTGGGCGGCGGGGAACGAGCAGTACTTC
v_gene: TRBV3-1; d_gene: .; abundance: few; j_gene: TRBJ2-5; CDR3aa: CASSQVPGVRETQYF; CDR3nt: TGTGCCAGCAGCCAAGTCCCGGGGGTGCGGGAGACCCAGTACTTC
v_gene: TRBV6-5; d_gene: TRBD1; abundance: .; j_gene: TRBJ2-1; CDR3aa: CASSYSRDSYNEQFF; CDR3nt: TGTGCCAGCAGTTACTCTCGGGACAGTTACAATGAGCAGTTCTTC
v_gene: TRBV9; d_gene: .; abundance: many; j_gene: TRBJ2-1; CDR3aa: CASSETLLARADEQFF; CDR3nt: TGTGCCAGCAGCGAGACCCTCCTAGCGAGGGCCGATGAGCAGTTCTTC
v_gene: TRBV7-9; d_gene: .; abundance: few; j_gene: TRBJ2-3; CDR3aa: CAAREGTDTQYF; CDR3nt: TGTGCCGCGCGGGAAGGTACAGATACGCAGTATTTT
v_gene: TRBV5-1; d_gene: .; abundance: .; j_gene: TRBJ2-1; CDR3aa: CASSSVRGSYNEQFF; CDR3nt: TGCGCCAGCAGCTCGGTGCGGGGCTCCTACAATGAGCAGTTCTTC
v_gene: TRBV5-1; d_gene: .; abundance: .; j_gene: TRBJ1-1; CDR3aa: CASSLGHYMNTEAFF; CDR3nt: TGCGCCAGCAGCTTGGGACACTACATGAACACTGAAGCTTTCTTT
v_gene: TRBV12-3/TRBV12-4; d_gene: .; abundance: .; j_gene: TRBJ1-1; CDR3aa: CASRRGYMNTEAFF; CDR3nt: TGTGCCAGCCGACGGGGGTATATGAACACTGAAGCTTTCTTT
v_gene: TRBV12-3/TRBV12-4; d_gene: .; abundance: .; j_gene: TRBJ2-5; CDR3aa: CASSSEGGGQETQYF; CDR3nt: TGTGCCAGCAGCTCCGAGGGGGGGGGCCAAGAGACCCAGTACTTC
v_gene: TRBV6-5; d_gene: TRBD2; abundance: many; j_gene: TRBJ2-1; CDR3aa: CASSQRTSGGVEQFF; CDR3nt: TGTGCCAGCAGTCAAAGGACTAGCGGGGGAGTGGAGCAGTTCTTC
v_gene: TRBV5-1; d_gene: .; abundance: many; j_gene: TRBJ2-3; CDR3aa: CASSSGRGLGTQYF; CDR3nt: TGCGCCAGCAGCTCGGGACGGGGACTTGGTACGCAGTATTTT
v_gene: TRBV5-1; d_gene: TRBD2; abundance: .; j_gene: TRBJ2-3; CDR3aa: CASSLGSSGVTDTQYF; CDR3nt: TGCGCCAGCAGCTTGGGATCCAGCGGGGTCACAGATACGCAGTATTTT
v_gene: TRBV7-8; d_gene: TRBD1; abundance: few; j_gene: TRBJ2-1; CDR3aa: CASSLASRTGEFF; CDR3nt: TGTGCCAGCAGCTTAGCTTCCCGGACAGGGGAGTTCTTC
v_gene: TRBV10-1; d_gene: .; abundance: .; j_gene: TRBJ2-3; CDR3aa: CASSEPAVDTQYF; CDR3nt: TGCGCCAGCAGTGAGCCAGCGGTGGATACGCAGTATTTT
v_gene: TRBV9; d_gene: TRBD2; abundance: few; j_gene: TRBJ2-1; CDR3aa: CASSKQTSLEQFF; CDR3nt: TGTGCCAGCAGCAAACAGACTAGCCTTGAGCAGTTCTTC
v_gene: TRBV29-1; d_gene: TRBD1; abundance: few; j_gene: TRBJ2-1; CDR3aa: CSVGGYRGTYNEQFF; CDR3nt: TGCAGCGTTGGGGGTTACAGGGGTACCTACAATGAGCAGTTCTTC
v_gene: TRBV7-9; d_gene: .; abundance: .; j_gene: TRBJ2-4; CDR3aa: CASSVRDNQYF; CDR3nt: TGTGCCAGCAGCGTACGGGACAACCAGTACTTC
v_gene: TRBV29-1; d_gene: TRBD2; abundance: few; j_gene: TRBJ2-7; CDR3aa: CSVARGGSYEQYF; CDR3nt: TGCAGCGTTGCCCGGGGGGGCTCCTACGAGCAGTACTTC
v_gene: TRBV6-1; d_gene: .; abundance: few; j_gene: TRBJ1-6; CDR3aa: CASILADGSSYNSPLHF; CDR3nt: TGTGCCAGCATCCTCGCGGACGGAAGCTCCTATAATTCACCCCTCCACTTT
v_gene: TRBV20-1; d_gene: TRBD1; abundance: .; j_gene: TRBJ2-3; CDR3aa: CSALRTGTSTDTQYF; CDR3nt: TGCAGTGCCCTCCGGACAGGCACTAGCACAGATACGCAGTATTTT
v_gene: TRBV12-3/TRBV12-4; d_gene: .; abundance: .; j_gene: TRBJ2-6; CDR3aa: CASSSLDNSGANVLTF; CDR3nt: TGTGCCAGCAGTTCACTCGATAACTCTGGGGCCAACGTCCTGACTTTC
v_gene: TRBV29-1; d_gene: .; abundance: few; j_gene: TRBJ2-7; CDR3aa: CSVEVPSSYEQYF; CDR3nt: TGCAGCGTTGAAGTCCCTAGCTCCTACGAGCAGTACTTC
v_gene: TRBV19; d_gene: TRBD1; abundance: .; j_gene: TRBJ2-3; CDR3aa: CASSTGTGLADTQYF; CDR3nt: TGTGCCAGTAGTACTGGGACAGGGCTAGCAGATACGCAGTATTTT
v_gene: TRBV6-2/TRBV6-3; d_gene: TRBD2; abundance: .; j_gene: TRBJ2-5; CDR3aa: CASRRLAGRQETQYF; CDR3nt: TGTGCCAGCAGACGACTAGCGGGCAGACAAGAGACCCAGTACTTC
v_gene: TRBV12-3/TRBV12-4; d_gene: .; abundance: .; j_gene: TRBJ2-3; CDR3aa: CASSFQGWDTQYF; CDR3nt: TGTGCCAGCAGTTTTCAGGGATGGGATACGCAGTATTTT
v_gene: TRBV12-3/TRBV12-4; d_gene: .; abundance: many; j_gene: TRBJ2-5; CDR3aa: CASSFWLGETQYF; CDR3nt: TGTGCCAGCAGTTTTTGGTTAGGGGAGACCCAGTACTTC
v_gene: TRBV6-5; d_gene: .; abundance: .; j_gene: TRBJ2-7; CDR3aa: CASSPGPAAYEQYF; CDR3nt: TGTGCCAGCAGTCCCGGGCCGGCGGCCTACGAGCAGTACTTC
v_gene: TRBV15; d_gene: .; abundance: .; j_gene: TRBJ2-5; CDR3aa: CATSGLTAGGTQYF; CDR3nt: TGTGCCACCAGCGGCTTAACAGCGGGTGGGACCCAGTACTTC